This TCR beta chain was captured in a study of blood T cells in healthy people across ages. The germline CDR1 and CDR2 sequences are SQVTM and ANQGSEA. Trimming took 1 base from V and 0 from J, leaving 4 bases between them. The CDR3 length is 12 residues. For the second PCR, which ran for about 7 to 11 cycles, a sample-barcoded 5' primer and a J-beta primer mix were used. MiXCR, applied by TCRdb to the 5' RACE reads, yields one record per CDR3 protein. The sample has about 1.4 million distinct CDR3 sequences, 59% seen once. The sequence came from a young man in good health. The chain links TRBV29-1 to TRBJ2-7; D remains unclear. The material sequenced was blood. The DNA for the CDR3 is TGCAGCGTTGAAGGCCACTCCTACGAGCAGTACTTC. Its protein is CSVEGHSYEQYF.